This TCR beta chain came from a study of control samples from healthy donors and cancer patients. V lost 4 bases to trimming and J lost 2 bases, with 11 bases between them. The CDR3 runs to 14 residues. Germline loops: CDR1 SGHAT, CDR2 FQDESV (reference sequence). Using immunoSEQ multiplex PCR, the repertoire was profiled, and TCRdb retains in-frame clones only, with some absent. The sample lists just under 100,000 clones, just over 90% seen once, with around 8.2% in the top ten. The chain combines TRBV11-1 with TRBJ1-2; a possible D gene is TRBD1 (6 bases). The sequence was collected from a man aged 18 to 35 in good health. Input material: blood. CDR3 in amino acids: CASSSRGENYGYTF. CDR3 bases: TGTGCCAGCAGCTCGAGGGGGGAGAACTATGGCTACACCTTC.